This record looks at one T cell receptor beta chain sequence and its context. Its antigen is undetermined. Replicate PCRs for sorted subsets used around 200 ng DNA; this equaled 25,000 to 35,000 T cell genomes. Produced via immunoSEQ multiplex PCR; TCRdb's table is partial and in-frame only. Altogether a few million clones are present, 80% to 95% being singletons, with the ten largest covering about 0.41%. V lost 3 bases to trimming and J lost 2 bases; unmatched junction nucleotides: 5. Germline CDR1 is MNHNY and CDR2 is SVGAGI (reference sequence). The length of the CDR3 is 15 residues. This entry comes from a study of shared clonotypes between healthy human individuals. Looking at the study overall: Researchers assigned three CD4 naive, three CD4 memory, two CD8 naive and one CD8 memory plate to each donor. Study conclusions and caveats: What naive subsets generally showed was a larger estimated richness than memory subsets showed. Researchers sampled only blood; tissue repertoires likely differ.

This receptor was obtained from a man aged 18-30 years in good health. Some clones in this sample may be carry-over from other donors' samples. V usage is TRBV6-6 and J usage is TRBJ1-2; TRBD1 agrees at 8 bases. Sequenced material: naive CD4+ T cells from PBMCs. Subset defined: CD45RA+ positively selected. The CDR3 DNA sequence: TGTGCCAGCAGTTATAGGACAGGGACCAACTATGGCTACACCTTC. Encoded protein: CASSYRTGTNYGYTF.